These 21 T cell receptor beta chains came from one sample sequenced in a study of cytomegalovirus exposure and HLA in healthy donors. Assay used: immunoSEQ multiplex PCR; TCRdb lists only in-frame clones, some missing. The data show some 110,000 clones, about 94% seen once. The source material was PBMCs. Every receptor here comes from a woman aged 18-29 years in good health and CMV-seronegative.

The V and J genes are TRBV5-1 and TRBJ2-3; no reliable D call. Germline CDR1 and CDR2: SGHRS and YFSETQ. The ends were cut back, 1 base at V and 0 bases at J, with 9 bases in the middle. This CDR3 comprises 15 residues. As DNA, the CDR3 is TGCGCCAGCAGCTTGCTAGGTGGGAGCACAGATACGCAGTATTTT. This sequence encodes CASSLLGGSTDTQYF.

The chain joins TRBV5-5 to TRBJ2-7, with 10 bases fitting TRBD1. CDR1 is SGHKS, CDR2 YYEKEE, per germline (reference sequence). The junction had 3 bases not matched to a gene; V was cut back by 0 bases and J by 0 bases. The CDR3 extends over 16 amino acids. The CDR3 sequence: CASSLAGQGSSYEQYF. As DNA, the CDR3 is TGTGCCAGCAGCTTGGCGGGACAGGGGTCCTCCTACGAGCAGTACTTC.

This chain connects TRBV6-5 to TRBJ2-1, with 7 bases lining up with TRBD2. J was trimmed by 7 bases and V by 6 bases; bases with no gene match: 3. Germline CDR1 and CDR2: MNHEY and SVGAGI. The CDR3 length is 12 residues. CDR3 DNA sequence: TGTGCCAGCAGCGCCGGGAGGAATGAGCAGTTCTTC. Its translation is CASSAGRNEQFF.

This clone came up once. One junction end does not reproduce the germline sequence, and a read error may be involved. V is TRBV2 and J is TRBJ2-7; 11 nucleotides agree with TRBD2. The CDR3 is 12 amino acids. Germline CDR1 SNHLY, CDR2 FYNNEI. The CDR3 coding sequence is TGTGCCAGCAGTGAGGAAGTAGCGGGAGGGCGCTTC. This translates into CASSEEVAGGRF.

The rearrangement uses TRBV27 and TRBJ2-2; a possible D gene is TRBD2 (6 bases). The V end was cut by 1 base, the J end by 0 bases, with 9 bases between. This CDR3 has 16 residues. The germline CDR1 and CDR2 sequences are MNHEY and SMNVEV (reference sequence). The CDR3, as DNA: TGTGCCAGCAGTTTATTCGGGGGATCGAACACCGGGGAGCTGTTTTTT. This encodes CASSLFGGSNTGELFF.

The rearrangement uses TRBV9 and TRBJ2-1; 12 bases are a match to TRBD1. The CDR3 contains 17 residues. Germline assignment: CDR1 SGDLS and CDR2 YYNGEE. The junction had 8 bases not matched to a gene; V was cut back by 4 bases and J by 3 bases. The CDR3 sequence is CASSRRDRGQVYNEQFF. The CDR3 DNA reads TGTGCCAGCAGCAGACGGGACAGGGGGCAGGTCTACAATGAGCAGTTCTTC.

The rearrangement uses TRBV5-1 and TRBJ2-3; 9 bases are a match to TRBD2. Trimming took 3 bases from V and 3 from J; bases not matched to a gene: 8. The germline V gene has CDR1 SGHRS and CDR2 YFSETQ. The length of the CDR3 is 16 residues. The CDR3 here is CASSSFRGRGTDTQYF. CDR3 in DNA: TGCGCCAGCAGCTCCTTTCGCGGGAGGGGGACAGATACGCAGTATTTT.

The rearrangement links TRBV5-6 to TRBJ2-7; 10 positions match TRBD2. Unmatched junction bases numbered 6, after V lost 6 bases and J lost 3 bases. Germline V gives CDR1 SGHDT, CDR2 YYEEEE. CDR3 length: 14 residues. The CDR3 reads CASTELAGIYEQYF. The CDR3 DNA is TGTGCCAGCACCGAACTAGCGGGGATCTACGAGCAGTACTTC.

The CDR3 nucleotides read TGCGCCAGCAGCCAAGACCCGGGATTCTACAATGAGCAGTTCTTC. It encodes CASSQDPGFYNEQFF. The chain joins TRBV4-1 to TRBJ2-1; tentatively, D is TRBD2 (5 bases). The CDR3 runs to 15 residues. V was shortened by 0 bases and J by 3 bases, with 9 bases between the two germline ends. Germline-derived CDR1 and CDR2 are MGHRA and YSYEKL.

This chain connects TRBV4-1 to TRBJ2-7; 8 bases are shared with TRBD2. J lost 1 base, V lost 4 bases, and 6 bases had no gene match. This CDR3 contains 15 residues. Germline CDR1 and CDR2: MGHRA and YSYEKL. Written as DNA, the CDR3 is TGCGCCAGCAGCCCGACTAGCGATCCTTCCTACGAGCAGTACTTC. It codes for CASSPTSDPSYEQYF.

CDR3 DNA: TGTGCCTGGAGCCACGGGGGTAACTATGGCTACACCTTC. The encoded protein is CAWSHGGNYGYTF. The J gene is TRBJ1-2, the V gene TRBV30, with a possible D match to TRBD1 (5 bases). V was cut by 3 bases and J by 1 base, with 9 bases left in between. The CDR3 consists of 13 residues. Germline-derived CDR1 and CDR2 are GTSNPN and SVGIG (reference sequence).

This chain uses TRBV6-4 with TRBJ2-1; the D gene is possibly TRBD2 (6 bases). Per the germline V gene, CDR1 is MRHNA and CDR2 is SNTAGT. V lost 2 bases and J lost 3, with 14 bases in between. CDR3 length equals 16 residues. CDR3 in amino acids: CASSDGSGAGYNEQFF. CDR3 DNA: TGTGCCAGCAGTGACGGGTCGGGAGCGGGCTACAATGAGCAGTTCTTC.

This clone was detected only once. The V and J genes are TRBV6-1 and TRBJ2-2, with TRBD1 as a possible D gene (5 bases). From germline, CDR1 is MNHNS and CDR2 SASEGT. The CDR3 sequence is 13 residues long. Deletions cut 8 bases from V and 1 base from J, with 8 bases between. CDR3 in amino acids: CASGRENTGELFF. The DNA of the CDR3 is TGTGCCAGCGGCAGGGAGAACACCGGGGAGCTGTTTTTT.

This sequence joins TRBV6-5 and TRBJ2-7; 10 bases are shared with TRBD2. This CDR3 has 15 residues. V was pared by 2 bases and J by 4 bases, with 5 bases of the junction left unmatched. The V gene's germline CDR1 is MNHEY and CDR2 SVGAGI. The CDR3 DNA reads TGTGCCAGCAGTTACGGAGCGGGAGGGACTTACGAGCAGTACTTC. This translates into CASSYGAGGTYEQYF.

Only one count was recorded for this clone. V and J are TRBV5-4 and TRBJ2-2; D may be TRBD2 (6 bases). CDR1 SGHNT and CDR2 YYREEE come from the germline V gene (reference sequence). This CDR3 contains 16 residues. V was shortened by 0 bases and J by 4 bases, with 13 bases between the two germline ends. For the CDR3, the DNA is TGTGCCAGCAGCTTGGCTGCAGCGGGCGTCACCGGGGAGCTGTTTTTT. Amino acid sequence: CASSLAAAGVTGELFF.

J is TRBJ2-3 and V is TRBV6-1; 7 nucleotides line up with TRBD1. The CDR3 has 15 residues. In germline, CDR1 is MNHNS, CDR2 SASEGT. J was trimmed by 5 bases and V by 4 bases; bases with no gene match: 9. CDR3 nucleotides: TGTGCCAGCAGTGGCACCGGGACAGCAGAAGATACGCAGTATTTT. Its translation is CASSGTGTAEDTQYF.

The chain has TRBV28 and TRBJ1-5; D is perhaps TRBD1 (6 bases). Deletions cut 3 bases from V and 2 bases from J, with 17 bases between. Germline loops: CDR1 MDHEN, CDR2 SYDVKM. The CDR3 contains 17 residues. The CDR3: CASSFLRGGLGNQPQHF. Here the CDR3 DNA reads TGTGCCAGCAGTTTCTTGAGGGGGGGGTTGGGCAATCAGCCCCAGCATTTT. The full variable domain, in which reference TRBV28 and TRBJ1-5 provide the parts outside the CDR3, is DVKVTQSSRYLVKRTGEKVFLECVQDMDHENMFWYRQDPGLGLRLIYFSYDVKMKEKGDIPEGYSVSREKKERFSLILESASTNQTSMYLCASSFLRGGLGNQPQHFGDGTRLSIL.

J is TRBJ2-7 and V is TRBV27; D ambiguous. CDR1 is MNHEY and CDR2 is SMNVEV in the germline V gene (reference sequence). The CDR3 spans 13 residues. V gave up 6 bases and J gave up 1 base, with 10 bases separating them. The CDR3 coding sequence is TGTGCCAGCAGCAGGCCCACTTCCTACGAGCAGTACTTC. Translated, it gives CASSRPTSYEQYF.

This chain links TRBV28 with TRBJ1-2; D call uncertain. CDR3 length equals 12 residues. Germline V gene lookup returns CDR1 MDHEN and CDR2 SYDVKM. V lost 3 bases and J 13 bases, leaving 15 bases between the germline ends. The CDR3 nucleotides are TGTGCCAGCAGTTTCGAGCTGAGAGGGTCCACCTTC. As protein: CASSFELRGSTF.

V usage is TRBV5-1 and J usage is TRBJ1-4; TRBD1 aligns across 7 bases. Germline V gene sequence: CDR1 SGHRS, CDR2 YFSETQ. V shed 0 bases, J shed 4 bases, and the junction held 6 bases outside the gene matches. CDR3 length: 16 amino acids. The CDR3 protein is CASSLGPTGVNEKLFF. The CDR3 DNA reads TGCGCCAGCAGCTTGGGACCCACAGGGGTTAATGAAAAACTGTTTTTT.

The chain is built from TRBV4-1 and TRBJ2-1; 13 bases align to TRBD2. V lost 4 bases and J lost 10; bases outside the gene matches: 10. Germline CDR1 reads MGHRA; CDR2 reads YSYEKL. The length of the CDR3 is 16 residues. The CDR3 region has the DNA TGCGCCAGCAGCCGTACTAGCGGGAGGGCCCATCCCGAGCAGTTCTTC. This codes for CASSRTSGRAHPEQFF.